This T cell receptor (beta chain) was found in a study of PD-L1 blockade in urothelial cancer. Study-level information: Treatment start was followed by blood analysis at 3 weeks (second dose) and again at 6 weeks.

In germline, CDR1 is LNHDA, CDR2 SQIVND (reference sequence). V shed 8 bases and J shed 0 bases, with 16 bases lying between them. This CDR3 comprises 15 residues. Clones were sequenced by immunoSEQ multiplex PCR, and TCRdb holds only the in-frame ones, with some missing. The table shows around 33,000 clones, with around four fifths occurring only once. Noted time point: pretreatment peripheral blood. Sequenced material: PBMCs, taken around atezolizumab (anti-PD-L1) treatment. The origin of this receptor is a man aged 60-69 years with urothelial cancer. The rearrangement uses TRBV19 and TRBJ1-1; D possibly corresponds to TRBD1 (6 bases). CDR3 residues: CASSGHLGVNTEAFF. The CDR3 DNA sequence: TGTGCCAGTTCGGGACATTTGGGGGTGAACACTGAAGCTTTCTTT.